The 20 T cell receptor beta chains below come from one sample, sequenced in a study of CD8 T cells in Susac syndrome. Random hexamers served to reverse transcribe about 0.5 to 1 ug RNA. TCRdb redid the calling of the immunoSEQ multiplex PCR reads with MiXCR, one entry per CDR3 protein. This table holds around 130,000 distinct CDR3 sequences, around 94% found once. The source material was CD4+ T cells from PBMCs. These receptors all come from a human donor with multiple sclerosis.

This chain joins TRBV7-2 and TRBJ1-1; D may be TRBD1 (5 bases). V shed 6 bases and J shed 0 bases, with 11 bases lying between them. The germline V gene encodes CDR1 SGHTA and CDR2 FQGNSA. The CDR3 has 14 amino acids. The DNA of the CDR3 is TGTGCCAGCAGATACGACAGCATGAACACTGAAGCTTTCTTT. Translating gives CASRYDSMNTEAFF.

The rearrangement uses TRBV4-1 and TRBJ1-1; D is perhaps TRBD1 (5 bases). V was cut by 4 bases and J by 1 base, with 10 bases left in between. This CDR3 is built from 14 residues. CDR1 is MGHRA, CDR2 YSYEKL, per germline. CDR3 residues: CASSPAGTNTEAFF. CDR3 DNA sequence: TGCGCCAGCAGCCCCGCCGGGACGAACACTGAAGCTTTCTTT.

The chain carries TRBV5-6 and TRBJ2-1; D unresolved. The CDR3 spans 13 residues. V was pared by 4 bases and J by 5 bases, with 10 bases between. Germline loops: CDR1 SGHDT, CDR2 YYEEEE. In DNA, the CDR3 is TGTGCCAGCAGCCCCTCAATCCACAATGAGCAGTTCTTC. It translates to CASSPSIHNEQFF. The whole variable domain, remainder taken from reference TRBV5-6 and TRBJ2-1, is DAGVTQSPTHLIKTRGQQVTLRCSPKSGHDTVSWYQQALGQGPQFIFQYYEEEERQRGNFPDRFSGHQFPNYSSELNVNALLLGDSALYLCASSPSIHNEQFFGPGTRLTVL.

The chain carries TRBV25-1 and TRBJ2-1; 7 bases line up with TRBD2. CDR3 length: 15 residues. J lost 6 bases, V lost 4 bases, and 9 bases had no gene match. Per the germline V gene, CDR1 is MGHDK and CDR2 is SYGVNS. The CDR3 nucleotides are TGTGCCAGCAGTGGACCAGCGGGATCAGTCAATGAGCAGTTCTTC. As protein: CASSGPAGSVNEQFF.

This clonotype was counted once. This chain joins TRBV6-6 and TRBJ2-7; TRBD2 matches 8 bases. The germline CDR1 and CDR2 sequences are MNHNY and SVGAGI (reference sequence). The CDR3 length is 15 residues. J gave up 4 bases and V 5 bases, and 10 bases lay outside the gene matches. The CDR3 DNA sequence: TGTGCCAGCAGTGGGACTAGAGGGAGTGGGTACGAGCAGTACTTC. This codes for CASSGTRGSGYEQYF.

This chain connects TRBV11-3 to TRBJ2-7; D possibly corresponds to TRBD1 (5 bases). The CDR3 spans 13 residues. Germline assignment: CDR1 SGHNT and CDR2 YENEEA. Deletions cut 5 bases from V and 6 bases from J, with 14 bases between. The CDR3 region has the DNA TGTGCCAGCAGCCAAGGGGTAGGGGTCGAGCAGTACTTC. It codes for CASSQGVGVEQYF.

The V gene is TRBV5-4, the J gene TRBJ1-3, with 7 bases lining up with TRBD1. Germline V CDR1 and CDR2: SGHNT, YYREEE (reference sequence). Trimming cost V 0 bases and J 3 bases; bases outside gene matches: 9. The CDR3 length is 17 residues. CDR3 nucleotide sequence: TGTGCCAGCAGCTTGGTTTCGTCCAGGGGGATTGGAAACACCATATATTTT. This codes for CASSLVSSRGIGNTIYF.

This sequence joins TRBV29-1 and TRBJ1-2; no definite D call. CDR3 length: 16 residues. Germline CDR1 reads SQVTM; CDR2 reads ANQGSEA. The germline V and J ends were trimmed by 0 bases and 8 bases, with 22 bases remaining between them. CDR3 protein: CSVEDPTAPTAYGYTF. CDR3 DNA sequence: TGCAGCGTTGAAGATCCCACAGCCCCGACGGCCTACGGCTACACCTTC.

The chain is built from TRBV2 and TRBJ2-5; 7 positions match TRBD2. This CDR3 contains 13 residues. CDR1 SNHLY and CDR2 FYNNEI come from the germline V gene. V dropped 4 bases and J dropped 3; count of bases not matched to a gene: 2. The CDR3 nucleotides read TGTGCCAGCAGTGCTAGCGGAGAAGAGACCCAGTACTTC. Translation: CASSASGEETQYF.

The chain recombines TRBV18 with TRBJ1-1; unclear D gene. Trimming removed 1 base at V and 1 base at J, with 16 bases between. This CDR3 is 17 amino acids long. Germline V lookup: CDR1 KGHSH, CDR2 LQKENI. The CDR3: CASSPRAGFTGNTEAFF. The CDR3 bases are TGTGCCAGCTCACCACGGGCAGGCTTTACTGGGAACACTGAAGCTTTCTTT.

This chain joins TRBV3-1 and TRBJ1-1; no definite D call. CDR3 length equals 15 residues. Germline assignment: CDR1 LGHDT and CDR2 YNNKEL (reference sequence). The V gene lost 1 base and the J gene lost 8 bases, with 17 bases spanning the gap. The CDR3 nucleotides read TGTGCCAGCAGCCAAGTGGAGGGATTGTCTGGAGAAGCTTTCTTT. It yields the protein CASSQVEGLSGEAFF.

Written as DNA, the CDR3 is TGTGCCAGTACCCCGGACAGGGGTAACTATGGCTACACCTTC. It specifies CASTPDRGNYGYTF. The gene calls are TRBV19 and TRBJ1-2, with 9 bases fitting TRBD1. The J segment lost 1 base and the V segment lost 7 bases, leaving 4 bases of the junction unmatched. CDR1 and CDR2 from the germline V gene are LNHDA and SQIVND (reference sequence). The CDR3 consists of 14 residues.

The chain is built from TRBV4-2 and TRBJ2-2; a weak D match, TRBD1 (5 bases). The CDR3 runs 15 residues. V lost 2 bases, J lost 2 bases, and 9 bases lay in between. The germline gives CDR1 LGHNA, CDR2 YNFKEQ. The CDR3 region has the DNA TGTGCCAGCAGCCAACCAGGGATCAACACCGGGGAGCTGTTTTTT. This encodes CASSQPGINTGELFF.

V and J are TRBV3-1 and TRBJ2-5; D unclear. The CDR3 runs 14 residues. Trimming pared 0 bases from V and 3 bases from J, leaving 8 bases between. Germline-derived CDR1 and CDR2 are LGHDT and YNNKEL (reference sequence). CDR3 region: CASSQDGLKETQYF. The DNA for the CDR3 is TGTGCCAGCAGCCAAGATGGGCTAAAAGAGACCCAGTACTTC.

The chain links TRBV20-1 to TRBJ2-3; 10 bases are shared with TRBD2. The CDR3 sequence is 13 residues long. V was pared by 3 bases and J by 9 bases, with 6 bases of the junction left unmatched. The germline gives CDR1 DFQATT, CDR2 SNEGSKA (reference sequence). The CDR3, as DNA: TGCAGTGCTAGTCTGTCAGCGGGAGGGACGCAGTATTTT. Encoded protein: CSASLSAGGTQYF.

The chain employs TRBV20-1 and TRBJ2-3; TRBD2 agrees at 11 bases. Germline CDR1 reads DFQATT; CDR2 reads SNEGSKA (reference sequence). V shed 6 bases, J shed 2 bases, and the junction held 7 bases outside the gene matches. The CDR3 length is 15 residues. CDR3 loop: CSAAPLAGDTDTQYF. CDR3 DNA: TGCAGTGCCGCGCCACTAGCGGGGGACACAGATACGCAGTATTTT.

The genes are TRBV20-1 and TRBJ1-1; D possibly corresponds to TRBD1 (5 bases). Germline assignment: CDR1 DFQATT and CDR2 SNEGSKA (reference sequence). V was pared by 0 bases and J by 3 bases, with 11 bases between. The CDR3 has 14 amino acids. The CDR3 bases are TGCAGTGCTAGAGATCCCAGGGAGGACACTGAAGCTTTCTTT. Its protein is CSARDPREDTEAFF.

The chain combines TRBV7-8 with TRBJ1-6; 8 nucleotides match TRBD1. Germline CDR1 reads SGHVS; CDR2 reads FQNEAQ. The CDR3 has 15 amino acids. The V and J ends lost 5 bases and 9 bases, in that order; junction bases with no gene match: 9. In nucleotides, the CDR3 is TGTGCCAGCAGCACCCGGAGGGACAGGAGTTCACCCCTCCACTTT. It yields the protein CASSTRRDRSSPLHF.

The rearrangement links TRBV29-1 to TRBJ2-2; TRBD2 might be the D (5 bases). This CDR3 region has 14 residues. From germline, CDR1 is SQVTM and CDR2 ANQGSEA. Trimming pared 4 bases from V and 2 bases from J, leaving 11 bases between. CDR3 nucleotides: TGCAGCGTTGCTTCGCTAGCTAACACCGGGGAGCTGTTTTTT. Residues: CSVASLANTGELFF.

This rearrangement joins TRBV5-1 to TRBJ2-3, with D possibly matching TRBD2 (5 bases). The CDR3 extends over 14 amino acids. V shed 1 base and J shed 2 bases, with 8 bases lying between them. Germline V lookup: CDR1 SGHRS, CDR2 YFSETQ. The CDR3 nucleotides read TGCGCCAGCAGCTTGATCGGGAACACAGATACGCAGTATTTT. Amino acids: CASSLIGNTDTQYF.